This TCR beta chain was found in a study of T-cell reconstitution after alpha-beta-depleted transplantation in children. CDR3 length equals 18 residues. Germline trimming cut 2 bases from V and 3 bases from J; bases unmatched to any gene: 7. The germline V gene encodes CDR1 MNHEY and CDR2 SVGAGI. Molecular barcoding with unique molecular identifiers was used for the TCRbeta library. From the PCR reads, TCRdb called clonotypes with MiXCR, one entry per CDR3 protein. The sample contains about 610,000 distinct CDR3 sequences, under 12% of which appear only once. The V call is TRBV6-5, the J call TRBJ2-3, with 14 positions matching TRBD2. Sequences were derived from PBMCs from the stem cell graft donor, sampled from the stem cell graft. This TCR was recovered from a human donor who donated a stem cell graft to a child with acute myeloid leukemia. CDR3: CASSYPPTSGRGTDTQYF. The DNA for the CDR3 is TGTGCCAGCAGTTACCCTCCGACTAGCGGGAGGGGGACAGATACGCAGTATTTT.